This record concerns one T cell receptor beta chain sequence. The data were obtained in a study of blood T cell repertoires in COVID-19. Study overall: Sites across the United States, Italy and Spain contributed samples from acute and convalescent COVID-19. T cells, B-cell-depleted T cells, or PBMCs supplied cDNA or gDNA.

The germline V gene has CDR1 SGHAT and CDR2 FQNNGV. Germline trimming cut 1 base from V and 3 bases from J; bases unmatched to any gene: 10. The CDR3 is made up of 18 amino acids. Generated by immunoSEQ multiplex PCR, the TCRdb table keeps only in-frame clones and is missing some. The data show 300,000 to 450,000 clones, more than 70% seen once. The chain carries TRBV11-2 and TRBJ2-1; the match to TRBD2 covers 9 bases. This sequence originates from a man aged 40-50 years in a cohort exposed to, infected with or recovered from COVID-19 (not recorded which). The sample taken for sequencing was PBMCs or T cells enriched from blood (not recorded which). For the CDR3, the DNA is TGTGCCAGCAGCTTAGTCGGGACTAGCAGGCGTTTCTACAATGAGCAGTTCTTC. This encodes CASSLVGTSRRFYNEQFF.